The rows below give T cell receptor beta chains drawn from one sample of a study of CD4 and CD8 cells across lung adenocarcinoma regions. TCRdb analysed the PCR reads with MiXCR anew, one entry per CDR3 protein. The table lists some 3,400 distinct CDR3 sequences, 50% to 70% of them singletons. Sequencing was done on a sample of CD8+ T cells from the margin of a lung tumor. These receptors originate from a female donor with lung adenocarcinoma. The CD4 and CD8 labels of this study may be unreliable. CDR3s include the opening cysteine and the closing phenylalanine or tryptophan. D genes are given only for firm matches. Some rows have no size entry. The others give once, few or many, or a class for an expanded clone.

J gene: TRBJ1-1; V gene: TRBV4-3; clone size: .; D gene: .; CDR3 DNA: TGCGCCAGCAGCCAAGTTGAGAGTAACACTGAAGCTTTCTTT; CDR3 protein: CASSQVESNTEAFF
J gene: TRBJ2-2; V gene: TRBV6-1; clone size: .; D gene: .; CDR3 DNA: TGTGCCAGCAGTACCGGGACAGCTACTAGCGGAGCTAAGGCCGGGGAGCTGTTTTTT; CDR3 protein: CASSTGTATSGAKAGELFF
J gene: TRBJ2-1; V gene: TRBV6-5; clone size: once; D gene: TRBD1; CDR3 DNA: TGTGCCAGCAGTTTCGGGACAGGGGGTAGCAATGAGCAGTTCTTC; CDR3 protein: CASSFGTGGSNEQFF
J gene: TRBJ2-7; V gene: TRBV6-5; clone size: .; D gene: .; CDR3 DNA: TGTGCCAGCAGTTACTCGTTATTACAGTCTAGCAACTACGAGCAGTACTTC; CDR3 protein: CASSYSLLQSSNYEQYF
J gene: TRBJ2-7; V gene: TRBV7-9; clone size: .; D gene: TRBD2; CDR3 DNA: TGTGCCAGCAGCTGGGGGGGTAGCGGACCCTCCTACAATGAGCAGTACTTC; CDR3 protein: CASSWGGSGPSYNEQYF
J gene: TRBJ2-2; V gene: TRBV6-4; clone size: few; D gene: .; CDR3 DNA: TGTGCCAGCAGAGGCAGGGCTGATGTCGGGGAGCTGTTTTTT; CDR3 protein: CASRGRADVGELFF
J gene: TRBJ2-5; V gene: TRBV7-6; clone size: .; D gene: .; CDR3 DNA: TGTGCCAGCAGCTTAGTAGGGGGGGCCTCAGGGACCCAGTACTTC; CDR3 protein: CASSLVGGASGTQYF
J gene: TRBJ2-2; V gene: TRBV6-8; clone size: .; D gene: TRBD2; CDR3 DNA: TGTGCCAGCAGTTATCCGATAGCGGGAACGGACGGGGAGCTGTTTTTT; CDR3 protein: CASSYPIAGTDGELFF
J gene: TRBJ2-3; V gene: TRBV5-1; clone size: .; D gene: .; CDR3 DNA: TGCGCCAGCAGCTCGGGACAATCTAGCACAGATACGCAGTATTTT; CDR3 protein: CASSSGQSSTDTQYF
J gene: TRBJ2-1; V gene: TRBV6-1; clone size: .; D gene: TRBD2; CDR3 DNA: TGTGCCAGCAAGGACTTAGCGGGAGTCTCCTACAATGAGCAGTTCTTC; CDR3 protein: CASKDLAGVSYNEQFF
J gene: TRBJ2-2; V gene: TRBV6-1; clone size: .; D gene: TRBD2; CDR3 DNA: TGTGCCAGCAGCCGAAGTACTAGCGGGAGTGTCACCGGGGAGCTGTTTTTT; CDR3 protein: CASSRSTSGSVTGELFF
J gene: TRBJ1-1; V gene: TRBV11-3; clone size: .; D gene: TRBD1; CDR3 DNA: TGTGCCAGCAGCCTCCGGGACAGGGTGAGCACTGAAGCTTTCTTT; CDR3 protein: CASSLRDRVSTEAFF
J gene: TRBJ2-1; V gene: TRBV7-2; clone size: few; D gene: TRBD1; CDR3 DNA: TGTGCCAGCAGTCCTGCCAAGAGGGGGCTGCAGCAGTTCTTC; CDR3 protein: CASSPAKRGLQQFF
J gene: TRBJ2-3; V gene: TRBV7-9; clone size: .; D gene: TRBD2; CDR3 DNA: TGTGCCAGCAGCTTAGCCCTCCTAGCGGGAGGGCCCACAGATACGCAGTATTTT; CDR3 protein: CASSLALLAGGPTDTQYF
J gene: TRBJ2-5; V gene: TRBV12-3/TRBV12-4; clone size: .; D gene: .; CDR3 DNA: TGTGCCAGCAGTTTAGGGCTCGGAGAGACCCAGTACTTC; CDR3 protein: CASSLGLGETQYF
J gene: TRBJ2-2; V gene: TRBV6-5; clone size: .; D gene: TRBD2; CDR3 DNA: TGTGCCAGCAGTTACCGTTCCGGGACTAGCGGATCTAACACCGGGGAGCTGTTTTTT; CDR3 protein: CASSYRSGTSGSNTGELFF
J gene: TRBJ2-3; V gene: TRBV6-1; clone size: large; D gene: TRBD2; CDR3 DNA: TGTGCCAGCAGTGCCCTAGCGGGAGCAATAGATACGCAGTATTTT; CDR3 protein: CASSALAGAIDTQYF
J gene: TRBJ2-5; V gene: TRBV12-3/TRBV12-4; clone size: .; D gene: .; CDR3 DNA: TGTGCCAGCAGTTTGAGGGAGACCCAGTACTTC; CDR3 protein: CASSLRETQYF
J gene: TRBJ2-1; V gene: TRBV27; clone size: .; D gene: TRBD2; CDR3 DNA: TGTGCCAGCAGTATACTACTAGCGGGGGGGGGGAATGAGCAGTTCTTC; CDR3 protein: CASSILLAGGGNEQFF
J gene: TRBJ2-5; V gene: TRBV6-5; clone size: .; D gene: .; CDR3 DNA: TGTGCCAGCAGTTACGCGACAGCGCAAGAGACCCAGTACTTC; CDR3 protein: CASSYATAQETQYF
J gene: TRBJ2-2; V gene: TRBV7-7; clone size: .; D gene: .; CDR3 DNA: TGTGCTAGCAGCTTAGTTACGGGGTTTCTAGCCGGGGAGCTGTTTTTT; CDR3 protein: CASSLVTGFLAGELFF
J gene: TRBJ2-3; V gene: TRBV6-1; clone size: .; D gene: TRBD1; CDR3 DNA: TGTGCCAGCAGTCGGACAGGGGGAACAGATACGCAGTATTTT; CDR3 protein: CASSRTGGTDTQYF
J gene: TRBJ2-3; V gene: TRBV6-1; clone size: once; D gene: .; CDR3 DNA: TGTGCCAGCAGTGCTCAGGCCGGCCCAGATACGCAGTATTTT; CDR3 protein: CASSAQAGPDTQYF
J gene: TRBJ2-1; V gene: TRBV12-3/TRBV12-4; clone size: few; D gene: TRBD1; CDR3 DNA: TGTGCCAGCAGTTCCGGGACAGAATACAATGAGCAGTTCTTC; CDR3 protein: CASSSGTEYNEQFF
J gene: TRBJ2-5; V gene: TRBV10-3; clone size: .; D gene: .; CDR3 DNA: TGTGCCGGGGCCCACGGGGGCCGGGACCAAGAGACGCAGTATTTC; CDR3 protein: CAGAHGGRDQETQYF
J gene: TRBJ2-1; V gene: TRBV27; clone size: large; D gene: TRBD2; CDR3 DNA: TGTGCCAGCAGGAGACTAGCGGGGAACCGCAATGAGCAGTTCTTC; CDR3 protein: CASRRLAGNRNEQFF
J gene: TRBJ2-7; V gene: TRBV6-1; clone size: .; D gene: TRBD1; CDR3 DNA: TGTGCCAGCAGAACCGGGACAGGGGTAAGAGAGCAGTACTTC; CDR3 protein: CASRTGTGVREQYF
J gene: TRBJ1-2; V gene: TRBV4-1; clone size: .; D gene: TRBD1; CDR3 DNA: TGCGCCAGCAGCCAAGGACAGGGAGTTGTGTATGGCTACACCTTC; CDR3 protein: CASSQGQGVVYGYTF
J gene: TRBJ1-2; V gene: TRBV10-2; clone size: .; D gene: TRBD1; CDR3 DNA: TGCGCCAGCAGTGAGTCCAGACAGGGGGCTGGCTATGGCTACACCTTC; CDR3 protein: CASSESRQGAGYGYTF
J gene: TRBJ2-3; V gene: TRBV7-6; clone size: .; D gene: TRBD2; CDR3 DNA: TGTGCCAGCAGCTTTCCGGGACTAGCCACAGATACGCAGTATTTT; CDR3 protein: CASSFPGLATDTQYF
J gene: TRBJ1-5; V gene: TRBV6-1; clone size: .; D gene: .; CDR3 DNA: TGTGCCAGCAGTGAGGGGGGCAGCAATCAGCCCCAGCATTTT; CDR3 protein: CASSEGGSNQPQHF
J gene: TRBJ2-2; V gene: TRBV7-2; clone size: .; D gene: TRBD1; CDR3 DNA: TGTGCCAGCAGCCAACAGGGGGTCACCGGGGAGCTGTTTTTT; CDR3 protein: CASSQQGVTGELFF
J gene: TRBJ1-2; V gene: TRBV6-1; clone size: .; D gene: .; CDR3 DNA: TGTGCCAGCAGTAGCCTGGGGGCAGGGCACTATGGCTACACCTTC; CDR3 protein: CASSSLGAGHYGYTF
J gene: TRBJ2-5; V gene: TRBV5-6; clone size: .; D gene: .; CDR3 DNA: TGTGCCAGCAGCTTCGGGGGCGGAAACTTTCTGCAAGAGACCCAGTACTTC; CDR3 protein: CASSFGGGNFLQETQYF
J gene: TRBJ2-7; V gene: TRBV4-2; clone size: .; D gene: .; CDR3 DNA: TGTGCCAGCAGCCAAGAATGGGGGCTGGGGGCCACAGATACGCAGTACTTC; CDR3 protein: CASSQEWGLGATDTQYF
J gene: TRBJ2-4; V gene: TRBV11-2; clone size: .; D gene: TRBD2; CDR3 DNA: TGTGCCAGCAGCTTAGGGGGCGGGGGGATAAAGGAAGCCAAAAACATTCAGTACTTC; CDR3 protein: CASSLGGGGIKEAKNIQYF
J gene: TRBJ2-1; V gene: TRBV6-1; clone size: large; D gene: TRBD2; CDR3 DNA: TGTGCCAGCAGTGAATTCGGTATGAGAAGCGGGGGCTTGAGCTCCTACAATGAGCAGTTCTTC; CDR3 protein: CASSEFGMRSGGLSSYNEQFF
J gene: TRBJ2-7; V gene: TRBV6-1; clone size: .; D gene: .; CDR3 DNA: TGTGCCAGCAGTGTGGGAATGGCCATCTACGAGCAGTACTTC; CDR3 protein: CASSVGMAIYEQYF
J gene: TRBJ2-5; V gene: TRBV6-5; clone size: few; D gene: .; CDR3 DNA: TGTGCCAGCAGTTACGGAGCGGGGACAGGTCAAGAGACCCAGTACTTC; CDR3 protein: CASSYGAGTGQETQYF
J gene: TRBJ1-4; V gene: TRBV6-1; clone size: .; D gene: .; CDR3 DNA: TGTGCCAGCAGCGCAACGTATAATGAAAAACTGTTTTTT; CDR3 protein: CASSATYNEKLFF
J gene: TRBJ2-1; V gene: TRBV6-1; clone size: large; D gene: TRBD2; CDR3 DNA: TGTGCCAGCGCCGAACCTAGCGGGGGGGCACGGGAGCAGTTCTTC; CDR3 protein: CASAEPSGGAREQFF
J gene: TRBJ2-1; V gene: TRBV7-2; clone size: medium-sized; D gene: TRBD2; CDR3 DNA: TGTGCCAGCAGCTATACCGGGACTACCTACAATGAGCAGTTCTTC; CDR3 protein: CASSYTGTTYNEQFF
J gene: TRBJ1-1; V gene: TRBV7-6; clone size: .; D gene: .; CDR3 DNA: TGTGCCAGCAGCTTAGCCCGGAGATACACTGAAGCTTTCTTT; CDR3 protein: CASSLARRYTEAFF
J gene: TRBJ2-4; V gene: TRBV6-1; clone size: .; D gene: .; CDR3 DNA: TGTGCCAGCAGTGAAGGCGGGGCTCGGGGCAAAAACATTCAGTACTTC; CDR3 protein: CASSEGGARGKNIQYF
J gene: TRBJ2-5; V gene: TRBV11-1; clone size: .; D gene: TRBD1; CDR3 DNA: TGTGCCAGCAGCTCCGGCCGGGACAGGGGGAGCGAGACCCAGTACTTC; CDR3 protein: CASSSGRDRGSETQYF
J gene: TRBJ2-5; V gene: TRBV5-1; clone size: few; D gene: .; CDR3 DNA: TGCGCCAGCAGCCGAAGGCTACGGGAGACCCAGTACTTC; CDR3 protein: CASSRRLRETQYF
J gene: TRBJ1-2; V gene: TRBV6-1; clone size: .; D gene: TRBD1; CDR3 DNA: TGTGCCAGCAGAACGACAGGGATAAATGGCTACACCTTC; CDR3 protein: CASRTTGINGYTF
J gene: TRBJ2-2; V gene: TRBV7-2; clone size: .; D gene: TRBD1; CDR3 DNA: TGTGCCAGCAGCTTAGACGGGACAGAGGACACCGGGGAGCTGTTTTTT; CDR3 protein: CASSLDGTEDTGELFF
J gene: TRBJ1-5; V gene: TRBV6-1; clone size: .; D gene: .; CDR3 DNA: TGTGCCAGCAGCAGGTCGGCAGAAAATAGCAATCAGCCCCAGCATTTT; CDR3 protein: CASSRSAENSNQPQHF
J gene: TRBJ2-1; V gene: TRBV6-1; clone size: .; D gene: .; CDR3 DNA: TGTGCCAGCAGTAAGGAGGGCCCAATTATAGACAATAAGCAGTACTTT; CDR3 protein: CASSKEGPIIDNKQYF
J gene: TRBJ2-1; V gene: TRBV6-5; clone size: hyperexpanded; D gene: .; CDR3 DNA: TGTGCCAGCAGGACGCAGGGGCGGAATGAGCAGTTCTTC; CDR3 protein: CASRTQGRNEQFF
J gene: TRBJ2-7; V gene: TRBV6-1; clone size: .; D gene: .; CDR3 DNA: TGTGCCAGCAGTAGAGCAGGAGCCATCTCCTACGAGCAGTACTTC; CDR3 protein: CASSRAGAISYEQYF
J gene: TRBJ2-5; V gene: TRBV6-5; clone size: .; D gene: TRBD2; CDR3 DNA: TGTGCCAGCAGTTACAGCTCAGGCGGGGGAAACCAAGAGACCCAGTACTTC; CDR3 protein: CASSYSSGGGNQETQYF
J gene: TRBJ2-7; V gene: TRBV6-1; clone size: few; D gene: .; CDR3 DNA: TGTGCCAGTGGTAAAGGGGGGGCCCACGAGCAGTACTTC; CDR3 protein: CASGKGGAHEQYF
J gene: TRBJ2-1; V gene: TRBV10-3; clone size: large; D gene: TRBD1; CDR3 DNA: TGTGCCATCAGTGGGGACAGGGGGAACAATTGGGATGAGCAGTTCTTC; CDR3 protein: CAISGDRGNNWDEQFF
J gene: TRBJ2-1; V gene: TRBV11-2; clone size: .; D gene: .; CDR3 DNA: TGTGCCAGCAGCCTATCCGGACTGGGGGAATACAATGAGCAGTTCTTC; CDR3 protein: CASSLSGLGEYNEQFF
J gene: TRBJ1-1; V gene: TRBV12-3/TRBV12-4; clone size: .; D gene: .; CDR3 DNA: TGTGCCAGCAGGGGATCGAACACTGAAGCTTTCTTT; CDR3 protein: CASRGSNTEAFF